This record looks at one T cell receptor beta chain sequence and its context. The antigen is not known. This entry belongs to a study of response to subunit inactivated influenza vaccine. Study outcomes and limitations: A suggestion made by the authors is that each seasonal influenza vaccination recruits few new T cells.

TCRdb reanalysed the RT-PCR reads using MiXCR and keeps one entry per CDR3 protein. The sample yields 500,000 or so distinct CDR3 sequences, 16% seen once. This clonotype originated in a man aged 50 to 69 who received an inactivated influenza vaccine. Sequencing was performed on CD4+ T cells sorted from PBMCs, taken less than 30 months after vaccination.

CDR3 protein: CASSYSTGYTEAFF. The CDR3 DNA reads TGTGCCAGCAGTTACTCGACAGGGTACACTGAAGCTTTCTTT. The genes are TRBV6-2 or TRBV6-3 and TRBJ1-1, with 7 positions matching TRBD1. From germline, CDR1 is MNHEY and CDR2 SVGEGT. The CDR3 length is 14 residues. With V trimmed by 0 bases and J by 3 bases, 1 base remained unmatched.